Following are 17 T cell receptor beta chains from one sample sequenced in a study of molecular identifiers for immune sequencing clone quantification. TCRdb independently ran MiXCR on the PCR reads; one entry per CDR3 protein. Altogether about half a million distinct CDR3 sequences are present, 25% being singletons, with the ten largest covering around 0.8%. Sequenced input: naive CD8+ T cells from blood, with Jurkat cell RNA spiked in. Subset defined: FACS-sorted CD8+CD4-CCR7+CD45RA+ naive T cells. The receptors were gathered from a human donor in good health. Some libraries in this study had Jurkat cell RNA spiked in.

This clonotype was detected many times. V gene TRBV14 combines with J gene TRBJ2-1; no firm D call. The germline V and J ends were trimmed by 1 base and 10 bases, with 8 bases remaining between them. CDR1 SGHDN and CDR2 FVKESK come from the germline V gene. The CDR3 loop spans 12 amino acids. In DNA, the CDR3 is TGTGCCAGCAGCCAAGTTTCAGGCGAGCAGTTCTTC. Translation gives CASSQVSGEQFF.

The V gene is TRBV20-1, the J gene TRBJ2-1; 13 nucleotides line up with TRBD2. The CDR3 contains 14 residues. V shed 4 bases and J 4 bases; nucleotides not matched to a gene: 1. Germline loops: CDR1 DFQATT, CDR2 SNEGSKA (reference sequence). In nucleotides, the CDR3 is TGCAGTGCTAAGGGACTAGCGGGGTACAATGAGCAGTTCTTC. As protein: CSAKGLAGYNEQFF.

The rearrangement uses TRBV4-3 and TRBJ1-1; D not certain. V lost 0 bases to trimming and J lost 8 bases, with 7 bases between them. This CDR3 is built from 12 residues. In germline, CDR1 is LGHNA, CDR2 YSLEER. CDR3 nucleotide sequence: TGCGCCAGCAGCCAAGATAGGGCAGAAGCTTTCTTT. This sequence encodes CASSQDRAEAFF.

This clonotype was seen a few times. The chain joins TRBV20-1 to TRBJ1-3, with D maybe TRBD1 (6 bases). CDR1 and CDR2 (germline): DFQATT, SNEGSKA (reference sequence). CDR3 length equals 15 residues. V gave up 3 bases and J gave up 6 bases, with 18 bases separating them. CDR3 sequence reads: CSARKSRGVPNTIYF. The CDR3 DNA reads TGCAGTGCTAGGAAGAGCAGGGGAGTACCAAACACCATATATTTT.

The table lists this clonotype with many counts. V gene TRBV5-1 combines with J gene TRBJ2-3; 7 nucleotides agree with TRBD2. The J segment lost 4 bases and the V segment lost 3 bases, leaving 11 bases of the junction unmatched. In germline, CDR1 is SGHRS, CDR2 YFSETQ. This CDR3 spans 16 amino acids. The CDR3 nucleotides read TGCGCCAGCAGCTGGGGGAGAAGCGGGAACGCAGATACGCAGTATTTT. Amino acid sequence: CASSWGRSGNADTQYF.

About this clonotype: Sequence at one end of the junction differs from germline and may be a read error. CDR3 sequence reads: CASSLGSQEGETQYF. The CDR3 DNA sequence: TGTGCTAGCAGCTTAGGGTCACAGGAAGGAGAGACCCAGTACTTC. The chain uses TRBV7-7 and TRBJ2-5; the D gene is possibly TRBD1 (5 bases). Germline V gene lookup returns CDR1 SSHAT and CDR2 FNYEAQ (reference sequence). CDR3 size: 15 residues. The full variable domain, rest sourced from reference TRBV7-7 and TRBJ2-5, is GAGVSQSPRYKVTKRGQDVTLRCDPISSHATLYWYQQALGQGPEFLTYFNYEAQPDKSGLPSDRFSAERPEGSISTLTIQRTEQRDSAMYRCASSLGSQEGETQYFGPGTRLLVL.

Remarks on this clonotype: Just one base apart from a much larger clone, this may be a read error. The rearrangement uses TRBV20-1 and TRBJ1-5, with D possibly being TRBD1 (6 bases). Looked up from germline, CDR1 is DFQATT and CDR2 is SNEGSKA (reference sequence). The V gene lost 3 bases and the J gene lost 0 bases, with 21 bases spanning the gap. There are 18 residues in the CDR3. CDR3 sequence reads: CSASRRDTRTLSNQPQHF. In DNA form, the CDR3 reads TGCAGTGCTAGTCGGCGGGACACCCGTACCCTTAGCAATCAGCCCCAGCATTTT.

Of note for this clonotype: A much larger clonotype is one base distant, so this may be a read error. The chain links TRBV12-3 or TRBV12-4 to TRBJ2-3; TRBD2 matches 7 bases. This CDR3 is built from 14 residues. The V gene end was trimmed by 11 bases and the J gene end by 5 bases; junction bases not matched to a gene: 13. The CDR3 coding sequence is TGTGCCGGCACCACCCGAGCGGGGATAGATACGCAGTATTTT. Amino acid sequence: CAGTTRAGIDTQYF.

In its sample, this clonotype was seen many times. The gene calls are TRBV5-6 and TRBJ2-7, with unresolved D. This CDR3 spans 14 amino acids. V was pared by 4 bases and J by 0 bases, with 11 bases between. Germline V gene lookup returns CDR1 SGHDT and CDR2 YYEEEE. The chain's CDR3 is CASSLTVSSYEQYF. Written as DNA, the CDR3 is TGTGCCAGCAGCCTAACTGTGAGCTCCTACGAGCAGTACTTC.

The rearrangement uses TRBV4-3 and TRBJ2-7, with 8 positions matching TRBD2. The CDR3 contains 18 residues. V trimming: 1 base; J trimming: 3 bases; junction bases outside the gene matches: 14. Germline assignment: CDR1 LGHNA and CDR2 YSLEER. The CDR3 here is CASSQAVEEAGEGYEQYF. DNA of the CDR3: TGCGCCAGCAGCCAAGCAGTGGAAGAAGCGGGGGAGGGCTACGAGCAGTACTTC.

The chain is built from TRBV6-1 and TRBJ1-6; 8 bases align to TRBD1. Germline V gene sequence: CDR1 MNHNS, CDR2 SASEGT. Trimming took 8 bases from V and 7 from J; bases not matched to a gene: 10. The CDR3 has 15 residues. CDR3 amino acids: CASQPSDRENSPLHF. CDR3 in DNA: TGTGCCAGCCAACCCTCGGACAGGGAAAATTCACCCCTCCACTTT.

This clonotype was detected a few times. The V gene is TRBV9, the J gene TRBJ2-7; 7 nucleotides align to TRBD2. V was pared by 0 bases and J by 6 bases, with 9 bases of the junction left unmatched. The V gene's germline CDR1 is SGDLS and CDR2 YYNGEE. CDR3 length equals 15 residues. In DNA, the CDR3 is TGTGCCAGCAGCGTAGCGCCTAGCGGTGATCTCGAGCAGTACTTC. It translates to CASSVAPSGDLEQYF.

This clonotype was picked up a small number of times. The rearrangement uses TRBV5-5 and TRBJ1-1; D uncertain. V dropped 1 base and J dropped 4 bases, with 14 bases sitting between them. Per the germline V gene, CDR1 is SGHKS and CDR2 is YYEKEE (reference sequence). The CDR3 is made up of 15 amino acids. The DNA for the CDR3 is TGTGCCAGCAGCTTGAACGGGGAGGTTGGCACTGAAGCTTTCTTT. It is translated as CASSLNGEVGTEAFF.

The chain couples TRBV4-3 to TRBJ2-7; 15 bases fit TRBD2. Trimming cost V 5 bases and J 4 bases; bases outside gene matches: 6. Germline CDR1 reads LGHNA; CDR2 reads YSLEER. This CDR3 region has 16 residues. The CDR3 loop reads CASSSGLAGGGYEQYF. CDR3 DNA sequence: TGCGCCAGCAGCTCTGGACTAGCGGGGGGGGGATACGAGCAGTACTTC.

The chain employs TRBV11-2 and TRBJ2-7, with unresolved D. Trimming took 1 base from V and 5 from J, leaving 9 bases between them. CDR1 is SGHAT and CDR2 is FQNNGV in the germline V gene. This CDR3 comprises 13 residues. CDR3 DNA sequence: TGTGCCAGCAGCTTAGCCATTTCCGACGAGCAGTACTTC. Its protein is CASSLAISDEQYF.

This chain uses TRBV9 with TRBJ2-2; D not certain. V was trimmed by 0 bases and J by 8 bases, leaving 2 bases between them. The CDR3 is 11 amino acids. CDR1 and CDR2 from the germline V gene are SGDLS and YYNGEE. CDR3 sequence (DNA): TGTGCCAGCAGCGTAGAAGGGGAGCTGTTTTTT. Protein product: CASSVEGELFF.

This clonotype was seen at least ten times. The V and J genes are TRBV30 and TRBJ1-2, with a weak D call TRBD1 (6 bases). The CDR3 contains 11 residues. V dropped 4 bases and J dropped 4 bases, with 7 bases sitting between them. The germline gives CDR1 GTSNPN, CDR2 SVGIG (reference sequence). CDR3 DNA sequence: TGTGCCTGGACGGACAGCTATGGCTACACCTTC. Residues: CAWTDSYGYTF.